What follows is one T cell receptor (beta chain) and its context. Produced via immunoSEQ multiplex PCR; TCRdb's table is partial and in-frame only. The sample consists of around 86,000 clones, 70% to 90% of them appearing once. These data come from a study of blood T cell repertoires in COVID-19. Study overall: The United States, Italy and Spain were the sources of the acute and convalescent COVID-19 samples.

Trimming at V came to 4 bases and at J to 5 bases, leaving 3 bases not matched to a gene. This CDR3 contains 13 residues. Germline assignment: CDR1 LGHNA and CDR2 YNFKEQ. The clonotype was recovered from a human donor in a cohort sampled during active COVID-19. The sequencing sample was made of peripheral blood. The chain joins TRBV4-2 to TRBJ2-7; 9 bases fit TRBD1. DNA of the CDR3: TGTGCCAGCAGCCGACAGGGGGGCAACGAGCAGTACTTC. It specifies CASSRQGGNEQYF.